The 21 T cell receptor beta chains in this list originate from one sample, sequenced in a study of shared clonotypes between healthy human individuals. Generated by immunoSEQ multiplex PCR, the TCRdb table keeps only in-frame clones and is missing some. The sample lists hundreds of thousands of clones; 73% were seen once. Sequencing used memory CD4+ T cells sorted from blood. Documented subset: CD45RA-negative fraction. The receptors shown here come from a woman in her twenties or thirties in good health.

The V and J genes are TRBV2 and TRBJ2-7; 7 bases map to TRBD1. This CDR3 has 15 residues. Losses at the gene ends were 0 bases for V and 4 bases for J; bases not matched to a gene: 6. Germline CDR1 SNHLY, CDR2 FYNNEI. The CDR3 bases are TGTGCCAGCAGTGAAGCAAGGACAGGCGGGTACGAGCAGTACTTC. It codes for CASSEARTGGYEQYF.

The V call is TRBV11-2, the J call TRBJ2-1; the D gene is possibly TRBD2 (5 bases). The ends were cut back, 8 bases at V and 4 bases at J, with 15 bases in the middle. The CDR3 sequence is 14 residues long. Looked up from germline, CDR1 is SGHAT and CDR2 is FQNNGV. The CDR3 DNA reads as TGTGCCAGCGGACTCGCGGTCCCTTACAATGAGCAGTTCTTC. The encoded protein is CASGLAVPYNEQFF.

The table lists this clone with many counts. The genes are TRBV30 and TRBJ2-7, with D maybe TRBD2 (5 bases). Trimming shortened V by 4 bases and J by 0 bases, and 10 bases separated the two germline ends. This CDR3 is built from 13 residues. Germline V gene sequence: CDR1 GTSNPN, CDR2 SVGIG (reference sequence). As DNA, the CDR3 is TGTGCCTGGAATGCGGGTAACTCCTACGAGCAGTACTTC. This gives the protein CAWNAGNSYEQYF.

This clone came up a few times. This chain links TRBV4-1 with TRBJ2-6, with 8 bases matching TRBD1. CDR1 MGHRA and CDR2 YSYEKL come from the germline V gene. This CDR3 spans 18 amino acids. The V and J ends lost 0 bases and 4 bases, in that order; junction bases with no gene match: 8. The CDR3 protein is CASSQDPPGQAGANVLTF. CDR3 DNA sequence: TGCGCCAGCAGCCAAGATCCCCCGGGACAGGCCGGGGCCAACGTCCTGACTTTC.

This rearrangement joins TRBV6-5 to TRBJ1-1, with D uncertain. CDR3 length equals 15 residues. V lost 0 bases and J lost 0, with 8 bases in between. Per germline, CDR1 MNHEY and CDR2 SVGAGI. CDR3 protein: CASSYSAGLNTEAFF. CDR3 DNA: TGTGCCAGCAGTTACTCAGCAGGTCTGAACACTGAAGCTTTCTTT.

The chain recombines TRBV30 with TRBJ1-2; D uncertain. In germline, CDR1 is GTSNPN, CDR2 SVGIG (reference sequence). CDR3 length equals 16 residues. Trimming left V 0 bases short and J 3 bases short, with 17 bases between. This CDR3 reads CAWSVWVGGYDYGYTF. CDR3 nucleotide sequence: TGTGCCTGGAGTGTTTGGGTGGGAGGGTATGACTATGGCTACACCTTC.

Here the CDR3 DNA reads TGTGCCAGCGAGTCTCGGACTAGCGGAACGTACCCCTACGAGCAGTACTTC. Amino acid sequence: CASESRTSGTYPYEQYF. This chain uses TRBV28 with TRBJ2-7; TRBD2 matches at 10 bases. The germline V gene encodes CDR1 MDHEN and CDR2 SYDVKM. This CDR3 has 17 residues. Losses at the gene ends were 8 bases for V and 2 bases for J; bases not matched to a gene: 15.

A single count supports this clone. V usage is TRBV6-5 and J usage is TRBJ2-1; tentatively, D is TRBD2 (6 bases). Trimming shortened V by 6 bases and J by 8 bases, and 11 bases separated the two germline ends. This CDR3 region has 12 residues. Per the germline V gene, CDR1 is MNHEY and CDR2 is SVGAGI. Here the CDR3 DNA reads TGTGCCAGCAGACGTAGCGGCCATGAGCAGTTCTTC. This codes for CASRRSGHEQFF.

V and J are TRBV9 and TRBJ1-1, with TRBD1 as a possible D gene (6 bases). Trimming removed 5 bases at V and 5 bases at J, with 13 bases between. Germline-derived CDR1 and CDR2 are SGDLS and YYNGEE. This CDR3 has 13 residues. DNA of the CDR3: TGTGCCAGCAGTACCCGGGGGCAAACTGAAGCTTTCTTT. Protein product: CASSTRGQTEAFF. Combining the CDR3 with reference TRBV9 and TRBJ1-1 gives the whole variable domain DSGVTQTPKHLITATGQRVTLRCSPRSGDLSVYWYQQSLDQGLQFLIQYYNGEERAKGNILERFSAQQFPDLHSELNLSSLELGDSALYFCASSTRGQTEAFFGQGTRLTVV.

The chain uses TRBV6-5 and TRBJ1-4, with TRBD1 as a possible D gene (6 bases). Germline V gene lookup returns CDR1 MNHEY and CDR2 SVGAGI. The CDR3 loop spans 14 amino acids. The V end lost 6 bases, the J end lost 0 bases, and 8 bases lay between the germline ends. In DNA, the CDR3 is TGTGCCAGCAGGGGGGGGCCAACTAATGAAAAACTGTTTTTT. Amino acid sequence: CASRGGPTNEKLFF.

This clone was found a few times. The chain is built from TRBV19 and TRBJ2-1; 9 bases are a match to TRBD2. Trimming took 5 bases from V and 9 from J; bases not matched to a gene: 8. The germline V gene has CDR1 LNHDA and CDR2 SQIVND (reference sequence). This CDR3 comprises 14 residues. CDR3 nucleotide sequence: TGTGCCAGTAGTCCTCTGGGAGCGGGAGGTGAGCAGTTCTTC. Its translation: CASSPLGAGGEQFF.

In nucleotides, the CDR3 is TGTGCCAGTAGTAGTCAACTGAACACTGAAGCTTTCTTT. This translates into CASSSQLNTEAFF. The J gene is TRBJ1-1, the V gene TRBV19, with D uncertain. Trimming took off 4 bases at V and 0 bases at J, with 6 bases between the two ends. CDR1 and CDR2 (germline): LNHDA, SQIVND (reference sequence). The CDR3 is made up of 13 amino acids. The full variable domain, rest sourced from reference TRBV19 and TRBJ1-1, is DGGITQSPKYLFRKEGQNVTLSCEQNLNHDAMYWYRQDPGQGLRLIYYSQIVNDFQKGDIAEGYSVSREKKESFPLTVTSAQKNPTAFYLCASSSQLNTEAFFGQGTRLTVV.

The gene calls are TRBV28 and TRBJ2-1; 9 nucleotides agree with TRBD2. The CDR3 runs 15 residues. The V and J ends lost 5 bases and 3 bases, in that order; junction bases with no gene match: 5. CDR1 is MDHEN, CDR2 SYDVKM, per germline. The CDR3 protein is CASSAGTSFYNEQFF. In DNA form, the CDR3 reads TGTGCCAGCAGTGCCGGGACTAGCTTCTACAATGAGCAGTTCTTC.

The V gene is TRBV30, the J gene TRBJ1-2, with D possibly TRBD1 on 6 matching bases. Between the trimmed V and J ends, which lost 2 bases and 0 bases, there was a span of 13 bases. This CDR3 is built from 15 residues. Germline assignment: CDR1 GTSNPN and CDR2 SVGIG (reference sequence). The CDR3 loop is CAWSRRGSANYGYTF. CDR3 bases: TGTGCCTGGAGTCGCAGGGGATCAGCTAACTATGGCTACACCTTC.

This chain links TRBV5-4 with TRBJ2-3; 8 bases are shared with TRBD2. Trimming at V came to 4 bases and at J to 1 base, leaving 14 bases not matched to a gene. The germline V gene encodes CDR1 SGHNT and CDR2 YYREEE (reference sequence). This CDR3 has 18 amino acids. The CDR3 protein is CASSRGGVAGFRTDTQYF. The CDR3 coding sequence is TGTGCCAGCAGCAGGGGAGGGGTAGCGGGATTCCGCACAGATACGCAGTATTTT.

The chain links TRBV4-1 to TRBJ2-7; D call uncertain. The CDR3 loop spans 15 amino acids. V lost 1 base and J 0 bases, leaving 10 bases between the germline ends. Germline V CDR1 and CDR2: MGHRA, YSYEKL. The CDR3: CASSQAQQPSYEQYF. For the CDR3, the DNA is TGCGCCAGCAGCCAAGCACAACAACCCTCCTACGAGCAGTACTTC.

The gene calls are TRBV28 and TRBJ2-3, with 10 bases aligning to TRBD2. This CDR3 comprises 15 residues. Per germline, CDR1 MDHEN and CDR2 SYDVKM. With V trimmed by 6 bases and J by 2 bases, 5 bases remained unmatched. This CDR3 is CASRSLAGNTDTQYF. In DNA, the CDR3 is TGTGCCAGCAGATCACTAGCGGGAAACACAGATACGCAGTATTTT.

Note on this clone: This sequence may be a read error, since a much larger clone differs from it by one base. This sample includes further DNA sequences coding for the same CDR3. The genes are TRBV7-2 and TRBJ1-1, with 9 bases lining up with TRBD1. Germline V gives CDR1 SGHTA, CDR2 FQGNSA. The length of the CDR3 is 13 residues. V dropped 5 bases and J dropped 3; count of bases not matched to a gene: 1. Here the CDR3 DNA reads TGTGCCAGCAGCCGACAGGGGGACACTGAAGCTTTCTTT. It yields the protein CASSRQGDTEAFF.

The gene calls are TRBV4-1 and TRBJ2-1; tentative D call: TRBD1 (5 bases). CDR3 length equals 17 residues. The germline V gene encodes CDR1 MGHRA and CDR2 YSYEKL. V shed 1 base and J shed 0 bases, with 13 bases lying between them. The CDR3 nucleotides read TGCGCCAGCAGCCAAGGAGTACCGCAGGGCTCCTACAATGAGCAGTTCTTC. Protein sequence: CASSQGVPQGSYNEQFF.

The rearrangement uses TRBV7-9 and TRBJ2-3; 9 bases fit TRBD1. The length of the CDR3 is 15 residues. Germline lookup yields CDR1 SEHNR and CDR2 FQNEAQ (reference sequence). The ends lost 1 base at V and 2 bases at J; junction bases unmatched: 1. This chain's CDR3 is CASSLGDRDTDTQYF. In nucleotides, the CDR3 is TGTGCCAGCAGCTTAGGGGACAGGGACACAGATACGCAGTATTTT.

The sample holds a few counts of this clone. The V gene is TRBV19, the J gene TRBJ1-5; maybe TRBD1 (5 bases). Germline CDR1 LNHDA, CDR2 SQIVND (reference sequence). This CDR3 is 15 amino acids long. Trimming cost V 6 bases and J 2 bases, with 14 bases left between them. The CDR3 sequence is CASRGQGGGNQPQHF. The DNA of the CDR3 is TGTGCCAGTAGAGGGCAGGGCGGAGGCAATCAGCCCCAGCATTTT.